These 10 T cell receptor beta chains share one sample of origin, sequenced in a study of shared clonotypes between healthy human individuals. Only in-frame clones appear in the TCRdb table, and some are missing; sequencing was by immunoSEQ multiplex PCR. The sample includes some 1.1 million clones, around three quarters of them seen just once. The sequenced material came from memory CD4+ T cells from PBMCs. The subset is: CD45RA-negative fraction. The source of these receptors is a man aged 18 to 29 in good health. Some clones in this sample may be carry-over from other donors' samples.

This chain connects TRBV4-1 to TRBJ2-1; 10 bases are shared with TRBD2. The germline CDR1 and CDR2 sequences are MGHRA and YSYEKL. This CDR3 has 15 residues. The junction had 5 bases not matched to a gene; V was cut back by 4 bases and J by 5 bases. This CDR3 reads CASSPKREGDNEQFF. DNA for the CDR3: TGCGCCAGCAGCCCCAAGCGGGAGGGGGACAATGAGCAGTTCTTC.

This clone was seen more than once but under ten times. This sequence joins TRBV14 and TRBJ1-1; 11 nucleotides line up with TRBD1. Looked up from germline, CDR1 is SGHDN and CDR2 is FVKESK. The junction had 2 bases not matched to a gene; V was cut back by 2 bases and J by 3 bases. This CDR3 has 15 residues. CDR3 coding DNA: TGTGCCAGCAGCCAACCGGGACAGGGGGACACTGAAGCTTTCTTT. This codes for CASSQPGQGDTEAFF.

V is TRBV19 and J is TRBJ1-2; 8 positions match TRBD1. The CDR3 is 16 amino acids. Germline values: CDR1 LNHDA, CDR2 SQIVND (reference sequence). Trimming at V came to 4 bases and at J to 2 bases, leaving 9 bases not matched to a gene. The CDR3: CASSTIGGQGNYGYTF. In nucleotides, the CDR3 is TGTGCCAGTAGTACGATCGGAGGACAGGGCAACTATGGCTACACCTTC.

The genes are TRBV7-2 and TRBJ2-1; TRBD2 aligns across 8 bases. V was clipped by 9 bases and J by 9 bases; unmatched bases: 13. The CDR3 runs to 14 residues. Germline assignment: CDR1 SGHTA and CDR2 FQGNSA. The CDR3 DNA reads TGTGCCAGTAGATCCGGGACTAGTTTAAGTGAGCAGTTCTTC. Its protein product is CASRSGTSLSEQFF.

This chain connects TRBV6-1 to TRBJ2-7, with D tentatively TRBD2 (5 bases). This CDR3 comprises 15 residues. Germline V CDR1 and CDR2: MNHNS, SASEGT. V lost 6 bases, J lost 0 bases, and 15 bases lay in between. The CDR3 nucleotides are TGTGCCAGCAGGCAGGACCGGGAACTCTCCTACGAGCAGTACTTC. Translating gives CASRQDRELSYEQYF.

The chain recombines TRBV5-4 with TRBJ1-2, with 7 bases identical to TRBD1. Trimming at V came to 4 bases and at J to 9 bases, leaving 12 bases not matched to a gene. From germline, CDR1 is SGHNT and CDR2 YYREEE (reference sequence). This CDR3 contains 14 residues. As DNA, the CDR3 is TGTGCCAGCAGCCCCGAAGGGGGCGCGGCCCGCTACACCTTC. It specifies CASSPEGGAARYTF.

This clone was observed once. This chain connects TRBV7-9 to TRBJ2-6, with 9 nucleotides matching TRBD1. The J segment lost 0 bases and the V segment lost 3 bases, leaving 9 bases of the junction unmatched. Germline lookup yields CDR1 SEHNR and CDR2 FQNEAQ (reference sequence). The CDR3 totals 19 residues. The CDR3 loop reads CASSFHQGQGSSGANVLTF. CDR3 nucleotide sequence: TGTGCCAGCAGCTTCCATCAGGGACAGGGATCCTCTGGGGCCAACGTCCTGACTTTC. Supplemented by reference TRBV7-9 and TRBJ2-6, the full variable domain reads DTGVSQNPRHKITKRGQNVTFRCDPISEHNRLYWYRQTLGQGPEFLTYFQNEAQLEKSRLLSDRFSAERPKGSFSTLEIQRTEQGDSAMYLCASSFHQGQGSSGANVLTFGAGSRLTVL.

The CDR3 region is CASSVWTAPEHF. The DNA for the CDR3 is TGTGCCAGCAGTGTCTGGACGGCCCCCGAGCATTTT. The chain has TRBV2 and TRBJ1-5; D ambiguous. Germline V gene sequence: CDR1 SNHLY, CDR2 FYNNEI. This CDR3 has 12 residues. Trimming cost V 4 bases and J 14 bases, with 15 bases left between them.

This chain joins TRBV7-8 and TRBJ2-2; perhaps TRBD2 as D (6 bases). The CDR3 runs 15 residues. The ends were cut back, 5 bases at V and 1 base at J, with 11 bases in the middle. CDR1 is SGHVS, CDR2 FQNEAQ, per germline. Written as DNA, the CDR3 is TGTGCCAGCAGCCGGCGGAGGGAGAACACCGGGGAGCTGTTTTTT. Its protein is CASSRRRENTGELFF.

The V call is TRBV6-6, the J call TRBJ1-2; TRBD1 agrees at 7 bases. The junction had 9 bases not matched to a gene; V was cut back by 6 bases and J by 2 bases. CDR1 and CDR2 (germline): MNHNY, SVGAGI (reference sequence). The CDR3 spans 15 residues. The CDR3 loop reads CASSRMTGLNYGYTF. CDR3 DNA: TGTGCCAGCAGCCGCATGACAGGGCTAAACTATGGCTACACCTTC.